This is a list of T cell receptor beta chains from one sample in a study of CD8 T cells in ankylosing spondylitis. From the 5' RACE reads, TCRdb called clonotypes with MiXCR, one entry per CDR3 protein. The sample comprises about 800,000 distinct CDR3 sequences, roughly 10% of which are singletons, and approximately 0.46% rests with the top ten. Specimen: blood, either unsorted or a sorted T cell fraction (not recorded which). These receptors came from a male donor with ankylosing spondylitis. Both conserved end residues are part of each CDR3. A D gene is named only where the DNA matches it firmly. Some rows mark clone size as missing; the rest say once, few, many or name a class of expanded clone.

CDR3aa	CDR3nt	v_gene	len	d_gene	j_gene	abundance
CSARVVGGGLLIDTEAFF	TGCAGTGCTAGAGTAGTTGGAGGGGGCCTACTAATCGACACTGAAGCTTTCTTT	TRBV20-1	18	TRBD1	TRBJ1-1	NA
CASSYSGQGEAFF	TGTGCCAGCAGTTACTCTGGGCAGGGGGAAGCTTTCTTT	TRBV6-5	13	NA	TRBJ1-1	NA
CASSLLRVSGYTF	TGTGCCAGCAGTTTACTTCGGGTATCCGGCTACACCTTC	TRBV28	13	NA	TRBJ1-2	few
CASSLYAGANVLTF	TGTGCCAGCAGCTTATATGCGGGGGCCAACGTCCTGACTTTC	TRBV7-9	14	NA	TRBJ2-6	once
CASSLGVRPADSPLHF	TGCGCCAGCAGCTTGGGGGTTCGGCCAGCAGATTCACCCCTCCACTTT	TRBV5-1	16	NA	TRBJ1-6	many
CASSLNRMNTEAFF	TGCGCCAGCAGCTTGAACAGAATGAACACTGAAGCTTTCTTT	TRBV5-1	14	NA	TRBJ1-1	many
CASSATGQGYNEQFF	TGTGCCAGCAGCGCAACCGGACAGGGATACAATGAGCAGTTCTTC	TRBV5-6	15	TRBD1	TRBJ2-1	many
CASSSAGTVSPGELFF	TGTGCCAGCAGTTCCGCCGGGACAGTAAGTCCCGGGGAGCTGTTTTTT	TRBV28	16	TRBD1	TRBJ2-2	few
CSARRLAGGGYNEQFF	TGCAGTGCGAGGAGGCTAGCGGGAGGGGGGTACAATGAGCAGTTCTTC	TRBV20-1	16	TRBD2	TRBJ2-1	few
CASSLSSAKAFF	TGTGCCAGCAGTTTGTCGTCCGCGAAGGCTTTCTTT	TRBV12-3/TRBV12-4	12	NA	TRBJ1-1	few
CASSLGQDSTDTQYF	TGTGCCAGCAGCCTGGGACAGGACAGCACAGATACGCAGTATTTT	TRBV5-5	15	TRBD1	TRBJ2-3	few
CSASWRTGELFF	TGCAGTGCTAGTTGGCGAACCGGGGAGCTGTTTTTT	TRBV20-1	12	NA	TRBJ2-2	few
CASSLAETGVTYEQYF	TGCGCCAGCAGCTTGGCCGAAACAGGGGTAACCTACGAGCAGTACTTC	TRBV5-1	16	TRBD1	TRBJ2-7	NA
CASSSDRDHQPQHF	TGTGCCAGCAGCTCCGACAGGGACCATCAGCCCCAGCATTTT	TRBV7-9	14	TRBD1	TRBJ1-5	many
CASSPNRGTDRYFSYEQYF	TGCGCCAGCAGTCCAAACCGGGGGACAGATCGCTACTTCTCCTACGAGCAGTACTTC	TRBV10-1	19	NA	TRBJ2-7	few
CASSLSRDSTGELFF	TGTGCCAGCAGTCTCTCCCGGGACAGCACCGGGGAGCTGTTTTTT	TRBV6-1	15	TRBD1	TRBJ2-2	NA
CAISGTDTQYF	TGTGCCATCAGTGGGACAGATACGCAGTATTTT	TRBV10-3	11	NA	TRBJ2-3	many
CSARASGSLYEQYF	TGCAGTGCTAGGGCTAGCGGGAGCCTCTACGAGCAGTACTTC	TRBV20-1	14	TRBD2	TRBJ2-7	few
CSARDRRQGYNEQFF	TGCAGTGCTAGAGATCGACGACAAGGCTACAATGAGCAGTTCTTC	TRBV20-1	15	NA	TRBJ2-1	NA
CAWSVSGSGPQHF	TGTGCCTGGAGTGTATCGGGGTCTGGGCCCCAGCATTTT	TRBV30	13	NA	TRBJ1-5	many
CSARDLAPDTQYF	TGCAGTGCTAGAGATCTGGCCCCAGATACGCAGTATTTT	TRBV20-1	13	NA	TRBJ2-3	few
CASSSSVGETQYF	TGTGCCAGCAGCTCCAGTGTTGGGGAGACCCAGTACTTC	TRBV7-8	13	NA	TRBJ2-5	NA
CASSGAGQLRRYF	TGTGCCAGCAGCGGAGCCGGACAGTTGAGAAGGTACTTC	TRBV12-3/TRBV12-4	13	NA	TRBJ2-7	many
CASSTRAGGRPSYNEQFF	TGTGCCAGCAGCACCAGAGCGGGGGGCCGCCCCTCCTACAATGAGCAGTTCTTC	TRBV6-1	18	TRBD2	TRBJ2-1	few
CASSLLGRIGAFF	TGTGCCAGCAGCTTACTGGGCAGGATAGGAGCTTTCTTT	TRBV7-2	13	NA	TRBJ1-1	few
CASSATSGEAFF	TGTGCCAGCAGTGCAACTAGCGGGGAGGCGTTCTTC	TRBV6-6	12	TRBD2	TRBJ2-1	NA
CASSFSSGGAEAFF	TGCGCCAGCAGCTTTTCTTCGGGGGGAGCTGAAGCTTTCTTT	TRBV5-1	14	NA	TRBJ1-1	many
CASSQLRASLQGTEAFF	TGCGCCAGCAGCCAACTAAGAGCTTCCCTACAGGGCACTGAAGCTTTCTTT	TRBV4-1	17	NA	TRBJ1-1	NA
CASSDLTGLETQYF	TGTGCCAGCAGTGACTTGACAGGGCTGGAGACCCAGTACTTC	TRBV28	14	TRBD1	TRBJ2-5	once
CSAPRQGRGETQYF	TGCAGTGCTCCTAGACAGGGGAGGGGAGAGACCCAGTACTTC	TRBV20-1	14	NA	TRBJ2-5	few
CSARDSGYFYEQYF	TGCAGTGCTAGAGATTCCGGCTACTTCTACGAGCAGTACTTC	TRBV20-1	14	NA	TRBJ2-7	NA
CASSEDRKGNQPQHF	TGCGCCAGCAGTGAAGACAGGAAAGGCAATCAGCCCCAGCATTTT	TRBV10-2	15	NA	TRBJ1-5	few
CASSFGRQGEETQYF	TGCGCCAGCAGCTTTGGGCGACAGGGCGAAGAGACCCAGTACTTC	TRBV5-1	15	TRBD1	TRBJ2-5	many
CASSRQRANYGYTF	TGTGCCAGCAGTCGACAGAGAGCTAACTATGGCTACACCTTC	TRBV27	14	NA	TRBJ1-2	many
CSALAYPSSYNEQFF	TGCAGTGCTCTAGCGTATCCCTCCTCCTACAATGAGCAGTTCTTC	TRBV20-1	15	NA	TRBJ2-1	many
CSVEWDRSYNEQFF	TGCAGCGTTGAATGGGACAGATCCTACAATGAGCAGTTCTTC	TRBV29-1	14	TRBD1	TRBJ2-1	many
CASSWGLAGRSYNEQFF	TGCGCCAGCAGCTGGGGACTAGCGGGACGCTCCTACAATGAGCAGTTCTTC	TRBV5-1	17	TRBD2	TRBJ2-1	NA
CASSPRGPGANVLTF	TGTGCCAGCAGCCCCAGGGGGCCTGGGGCCAACGTCCTGACTTTC	TRBV4-2	15	TRBD1	TRBJ2-6	few
CASSWGGIYGYTF	TGTGCCAGCAGCTGGGGGGGCATCTATGGCTACACCTTC	TRBV7-9	13	NA	TRBJ1-2	many
CASSLDQWNGYTF	TGCGCCAGCAGCTTGGACCAGTGGAATGGCTACACCTTC	TRBV5-1	13	NA	TRBJ1-2	few